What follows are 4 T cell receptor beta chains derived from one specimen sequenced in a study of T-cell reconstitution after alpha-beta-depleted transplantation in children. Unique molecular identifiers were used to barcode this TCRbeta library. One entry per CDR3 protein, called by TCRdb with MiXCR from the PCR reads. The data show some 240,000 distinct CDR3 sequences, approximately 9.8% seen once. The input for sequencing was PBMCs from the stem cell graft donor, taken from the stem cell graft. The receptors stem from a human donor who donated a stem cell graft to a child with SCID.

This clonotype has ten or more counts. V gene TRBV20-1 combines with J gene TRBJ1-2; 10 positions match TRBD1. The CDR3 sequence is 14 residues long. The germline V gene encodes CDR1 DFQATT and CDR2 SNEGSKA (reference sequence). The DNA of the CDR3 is TGCAATACTAAACCGGGACAGGGGCAATTTGGCTACACCTTC. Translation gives CNTKPGQGQFGYTF.

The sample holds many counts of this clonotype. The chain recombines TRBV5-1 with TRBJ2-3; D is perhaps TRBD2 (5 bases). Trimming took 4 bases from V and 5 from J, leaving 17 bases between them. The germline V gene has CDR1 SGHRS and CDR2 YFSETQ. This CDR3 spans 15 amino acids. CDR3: CASSPVGGRVDTQYF. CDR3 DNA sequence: TGCGCCAGCAGCCCGGTCGGAGGTCGGGTAGATACGCAGTATTTT.

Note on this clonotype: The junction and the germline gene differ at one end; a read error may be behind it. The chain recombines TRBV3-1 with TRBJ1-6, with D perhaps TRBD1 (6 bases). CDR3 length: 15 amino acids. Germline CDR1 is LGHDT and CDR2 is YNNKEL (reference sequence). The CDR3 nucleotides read TGTGCCTGCAGCCGCGGACAGTCGGATAATTCACCCCTCCACTTT. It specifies CACSRGQSDNSPLHF.

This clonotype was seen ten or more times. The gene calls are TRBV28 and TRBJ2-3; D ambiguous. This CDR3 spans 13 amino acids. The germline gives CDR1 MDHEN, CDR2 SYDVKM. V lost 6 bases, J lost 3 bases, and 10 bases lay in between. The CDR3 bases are TGTGCCAGCAGAGGAGTGCCGACAGATACGCAGTATTTT. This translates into CASRGVPTDTQYF.